A single TCR beta chain is shown here with its context. The antigen remains unidentified. The record originates from a study of T cell responses to AZD1222 COVID-19 vaccine. Findings and caveats of the study: The reported proportion of spike-specific TCRs targeting unmutated variant regions was nearly half. CD4 TCRs covered the whole spike, strongest at regions 160-218 and 743-854.

The CDR3 is made up of 16 amino acids. TCRdb's copy holds only in-frame clones and misses some; the assay was immunoSEQ multiplex PCR. The repertoire consists of approximately 130,000 clones, with roughly 91% occurring once and the leading ten covering about 27%. Specimen: peripheral blood, collected on day 0 of AZD1222 vaccination. The chain combines TRBV1 with TRBJ1-3; the table's D call TRBD1 went unverified against the DNA. TRBV1 has pseudogene status. This TCR came from an adult in good health. The CDR3 here is CTSSSIWHNSGNTIYF. Written as DNA, the CDR3 is TGCACCAGCAGCAGTATTTGGCATAACTCTGGAAACACCATATATTTT.